Detailed here is one T cell receptor beta chain. One junction end does not reproduce the germline sequence, and a read error may be involved. This entry comes from a study of T-cell reconstitution after alpha-beta-depleted transplantation in children. Per the germline V gene, CDR1 is MDHEN and CDR2 is SYDVKM. CDR3 length: 12 residues. TCRbeta library preparation incorporated unique molecular identifiers. TCRdb fed the PCR reads into MiXCR, producing one record per CDR3 protein. The table shows about 400,000 distinct CDR3 sequences, with 15% to 20% occurring only once. The chain combines TRBV28 with TRBJ2-1, with 8 bases matching TRBD2. The sequence was collected from a boy younger than two who had a stem cell transplant for Wiskott-Aldrich syndrome, so the T cells may come from the graft donor. The source was PBMCs, mostly from graft donor cells, collected 360 days after TCRalphabeta/CD19-depleted stem cell transplant. CDR3 bases: TGTGCCAGCAGTTCCTTCCCTAGCGGGTCAAGGTTC. Its protein product is CASSSFPSGSRF.